This T cell receptor (beta chain) stems from a study of OX40 agonist ivuxolimab in advanced cancers. Sequenced by immunoSEQ multiplex PCR; TCRdb stores in-frame clones only, minus some. The sample records about 17,000 clones, around four fifths being singletons. Germline assignment: CDR1 SGHNT and CDR2 YENEEA. This CDR3 region has 14 residues. V lost 4 bases, J lost 0 bases, and 8 bases lay in between. This specimen was CD4+ or CD8+ T cells sorted from blood, taken in a trial of the OX40 agonist ivuxolimab. V usage is TRBV11-3 and J usage is TRBJ2-3; D not certain. This TCR came from an adult with an advanced solid tumor such as melanoma, head and neck, liver or kidney cancer. CDR3 sequence (DNA): TGTGCCAGCAGCTCGTTCTCTAGCACAGATACGCAGTATTTT. It is translated as CASSSFSSTDTQYF.